This TCR beta chain was sequenced in a study of CD4 T cells in relation to SARS-CoV-2 and coronaviruses. Study in general: PBMCs were cultured with antigen for roughly 11 days before TCR beta sequencing.

The assay was immunoSEQ multiplex PCR, and TCRdb's table has in-frame clones only and misses some. The data contain fewer than 25,000 clones, less than 75% of them seen just once; the ten biggest clones take up 15% to 20%. This clone was seen more than once but under ten times. The antigen remains undetermined. Before the COVID-19 pandemic, during about 2010-2018, CD4+ T cells were taken from unexposed donors. CD4+ T cells were isolated from the cells after 10 days of culture. Cells permitting, SARS-CoV-2 S/N and four cold-coronavirus spikes were tested on unexposed-donor CD4+ T cells. This clonotype was sampled from a human donor in good health. The sequenced sample consisted of CD4+ T cells from PBMCs, cultured in vitro.

DNA for the CDR3: TGTGCCAGCAGCTCAGGCGGTAGCGGGAGGAGGTACGAGCAGTACTTC. Protein sequence: CASSSGGSGRRYEQYF. The J gene is TRBJ2-7, the V gene TRBV7-9; 10 bases match TRBD2. The CDR3 extends over 16 amino acids. Per germline, CDR1 SEHNR and CDR2 FQNEAQ (reference sequence). Trimming at V came to 4 bases and at J to 4 bases, leaving 10 bases not matched to a gene.